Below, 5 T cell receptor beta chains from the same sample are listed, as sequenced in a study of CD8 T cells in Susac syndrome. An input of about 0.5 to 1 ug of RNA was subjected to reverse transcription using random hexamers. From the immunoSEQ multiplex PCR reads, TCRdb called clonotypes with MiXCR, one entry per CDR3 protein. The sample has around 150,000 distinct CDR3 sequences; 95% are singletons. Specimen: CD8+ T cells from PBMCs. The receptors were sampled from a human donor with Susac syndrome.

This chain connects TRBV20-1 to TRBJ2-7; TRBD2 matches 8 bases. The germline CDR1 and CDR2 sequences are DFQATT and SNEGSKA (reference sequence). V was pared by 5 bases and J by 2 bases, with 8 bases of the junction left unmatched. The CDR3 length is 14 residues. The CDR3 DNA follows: TGCAGTGCTGGGTTGGCGGGAGGCCCCTACGAGCAGTACTTC. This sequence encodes CSAGLAGGPYEQYF.

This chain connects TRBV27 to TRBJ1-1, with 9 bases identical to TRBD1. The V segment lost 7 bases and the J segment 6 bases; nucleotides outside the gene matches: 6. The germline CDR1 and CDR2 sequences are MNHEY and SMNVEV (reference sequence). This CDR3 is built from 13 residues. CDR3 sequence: CASTRQGESEAFF. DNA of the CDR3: TGTGCCAGCACCAGACAGGGGGAATCTGAAGCTTTCTTT.

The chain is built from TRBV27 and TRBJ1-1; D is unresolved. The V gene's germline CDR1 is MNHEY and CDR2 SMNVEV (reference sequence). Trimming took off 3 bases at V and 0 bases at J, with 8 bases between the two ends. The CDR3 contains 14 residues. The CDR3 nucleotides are TGTGCCAGCAGTTTCGACGGAGTGAACACTGAAGCTTTCTTT. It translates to CASSFDGVNTEAFF.

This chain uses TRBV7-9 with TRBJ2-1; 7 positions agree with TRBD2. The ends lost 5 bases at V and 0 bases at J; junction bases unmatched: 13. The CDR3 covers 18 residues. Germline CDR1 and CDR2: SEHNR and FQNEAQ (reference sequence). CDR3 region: CASSPTFGAGSSYNEQFF. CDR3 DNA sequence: TGTGCCAGCAGCCCTACCTTTGGAGCGGGGAGCTCCTACAATGAGCAGTTCTTC.

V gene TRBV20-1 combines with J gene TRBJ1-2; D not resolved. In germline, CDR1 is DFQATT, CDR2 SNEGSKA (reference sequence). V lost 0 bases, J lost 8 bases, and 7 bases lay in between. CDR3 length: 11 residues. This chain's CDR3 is CSARDHRGYTF. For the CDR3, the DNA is TGCAGTGCTAGAGATCATCGAGGCTACACCTTC.